This T cell receptor (beta chain) was identified during a study of blood T cell repertoires in COVID-19. Original analysis: Amplification with reference gene primers provided the estimates of nucleated cell counts. The repertoire was sequenced with immunoSEQ multiplex PCR; TCRdb's copy has only in-frame clones and lacks some. The V and J calls and clone size come from that table; D and trimming were worked out from the DNA. The data hold 250,000 or so clones, with roughly four fifths observed a single time. Cohorts were determined from participant-reported clinical history. The sequencing sample was made of PBMCs or T cells enriched from blood (not recorded which). This TCR came from a woman between 35 and 50 years old who had been exposed to COVID-19.

The CDR3 DNA reads TGTGCCAGCAGACAGGGGGCGGATGGCTACACCTTC. Encoded protein: CASRQGADGYTF. The chain joins TRBV4-2 to TRBJ1-2, with 9 bases fitting TRBD1. Trimming removed 6 bases from V and 6 bases from J; junction bases left unmatched: 2. The CDR3 runs 12 residues. Germline V lookup: CDR1 LGHNA, CDR2 YNFKEQ.